Given below is one TCR beta chain in context. Its antigen is not known. The data derive from a study of tumor-infiltrating lymphocytes in localized non-small cell lung cancer. Repertoires were generated with immunoSEQ multiplex PCR, while TCRdb's copy carries only in-frame clones and drops some. The sample consists of 13,000 to 15,000 clones, about two thirds of them appearing once. Trimming pared 4 bases from V and 0 bases from J, leaving 10 bases between. CDR3 length: 15 amino acids. CDR1 and CDR2 (germline): MDHEN, SYDVKM. Broader study findings: Not all patients were TCR sequenced, owing to tissue quantity. TCRbeta sequencing showed higher T cell infiltration in tumors than uninvolved lung.

Sequenced material: uninvolved lung tissue not adjacent to the tumor. The receptor's source is a human donor with non-small cell lung cancer. The chain has TRBV28 and TRBJ1-5; the D gene is possibly TRBD1 (5 bases). CDR3: CASSSGRYSNQPQHF. In nucleotides, the CDR3 is TGTGCCAGCAGTTCGGGACGGTATAGCAATCAGCCCCAGCATTTT.